The clone carrying this T cell receptor (beta chain) has more than one count but fewer than ten. Its target is not known. The record originates from a study of response to subunit inactivated influenza vaccine. MiXCR, applied by TCRdb to the RT-PCR reads, yields one record per CDR3 protein. This table has hundreds of thousands of distinct CDR3 sequences, about 14% appearing once. Overall study findings and caveats: The authors put forward the suggestion that each seasonal influenza vaccination may bring in only a limited number of new T cells.

This CDR3 contains 15 residues. V was pared by 5 bases and J by 3 bases, with 16 bases between. CDR1 and CDR2 (germline): SGHTA, FQGNSA. The starting material was PBMCs from blood, obtained about 14 days before vaccination. This clonotype was sampled from a man in his fifties or sixties who received an inactivated influenza vaccine. The chain recombines TRBV7-2 with TRBJ1-2; possible D gene TRBD1, 6 bases. The CDR3 reads CASSPTGPGDYGYTF. DNA of the CDR3: TGTGCCAGCAGCCCGACAGGACCCGGCGACTATGGCTACACCTTC.